The 27 T cell receptor beta chains listed next were all sequenced from one sample in a study of blood T cell repertoires in COVID-19. The table came from immunoSEQ multiplex PCR; TCRdb's copy has only in-frame clones and leaves some out. The table records 200,000 to 250,000 clones, under 95% of them present only once. Sequences were obtained from peripheral blood. The source is a man aged 25 to 40 with acute or convalescent COVID-19.

The rearrangement uses TRBV5-4 and TRBJ2-3; 8 bases align to TRBD2. V was pared by 3 bases and J by 0 bases, with 6 bases of the junction left unmatched. This CDR3 has 16 amino acids. From germline, CDR1 is SGHNT and CDR2 YYREEE (reference sequence). The CDR3 DNA is TGTGCCAGCAGCTACTACGCGGGGGGTAGCACAGATACGCAGTATTTT. Translated, it gives CASSYYAGGSTDTQYF.

The chain carries TRBV5-1 and TRBJ2-5, with TRBD1 identical over 9 bases. The V gene end was trimmed by 4 bases and the J gene end by 3 bases; junction bases not matched to a gene: 7. This CDR3 has 15 amino acids. Per the germline V gene, CDR1 is SGHRS and CDR2 is YFSETQ. CDR3 bases: TGCGCCAGCAGCCCGGGGACAGGGCGCGAAGAGACCCAGTACTTC. This translates into CASSPGTGREETQYF.

This clone was seen a single time. The chain recombines TRBV2 with TRBJ2-7, with 9 nucleotides matching TRBD2. This CDR3 region has 16 residues. CDR1 is SNHLY, CDR2 FYNNEI, per germline. V was clipped by 7 bases and J by 7 bases; unmatched bases: 17. CDR3 DNA sequence: TGTGCCAGCACCTTCCCAGGAGTAGCGGGAGTGAGGGAGCAGTACTTC. Its translation: CASTFPGVAGVREQYF.

The CDR3 nucleotides are TGTGCCAGCAGCTTAGCGATCCGGGGAGATACGCAGTATTTT. It yields the protein CASSLAIRGDTQYF. This sequence joins TRBV7-2 and TRBJ2-3; weak D call: TRBD2 (5 bases). CDR1 SGHTA and CDR2 FQGNSA come from the germline V gene. Trimming stripped 0 bases from V and 5 bases from J, with 9 bases between. The CDR3 runs 14 residues.

A remark on this clone: This sample includes further DNA sequences coding for the same CDR3. The rearrangement joins TRBV5-1 to TRBJ1-6; tentative D call: TRBD1 (6 bases). The V and J ends lost 5 bases and 6 bases respectively, with 6 bases between them. This CDR3 spans 12 amino acids. Germline assignment: CDR1 SGHRS and CDR2 YFSETQ. The CDR3: CASRQGNSPLHF. The CDR3, as DNA: TGCGCCAGCAGACAGGGTAATTCACCCCTCCACTTT.

V usage is TRBV9 and J usage is TRBJ1-1; the D gene is possibly TRBD1 (5 bases). V gave up 6 bases and J gave up 4 bases, with 13 bases separating them. Looked up from germline, CDR1 is SGDLS and CDR2 is YYNGEE. The CDR3 has 13 amino acids. The DNA of the CDR3 is TGTGCCAGCAAGCCGTGGGGGGGCACTGAAGCTTTCTTT. Protein sequence: CASKPWGGTEAFF.

This clone was detected only once. This chain connects TRBV5-4 to TRBJ2-5; D is possibly TRBD1 (6 bases). Germline V gives CDR1 SGHNT, CDR2 YYREEE (reference sequence). CDR3 size: 14 residues. V dropped 4 bases and J dropped 4 bases, with 14 bases sitting between them. CDR3 region: CASSIWTVPETQYF. CDR3 coding DNA: TGTGCCAGCAGCATCTGGACAGTTCCAGAGACCCAGTACTTC.

This sequence joins TRBV30 and TRBJ2-7, with a possible D match to TRBD1 (7 bases). V lost 5 bases and J lost 3, with 17 bases in between. The CDR3 has 14 residues. Germline lookup yields CDR1 GTSNPN and CDR2 SVGIG (reference sequence). The CDR3 DNA reads TGTGCCTGGCACAGGGGAGGTAGCGGCTACGAGCAGTACTTC. Its translation: CAWHRGGSGYEQYF.

The rearrangement links TRBV27 to TRBJ2-1, with 8 nucleotides matching TRBD2. V shed 6 bases, J shed 0 bases, and the junction held 10 bases outside the gene matches. Germline V CDR1 and CDR2: MNHEY, SMNVEV (reference sequence). The CDR3 contains 17 residues. Written as DNA, the CDR3 is TGTGCCAGCAGACCTTTCCTGAGCGGGAGCTCCTACAATGAGCAGTTCTTC. This codes for CASRPFLSGSSYNEQFF.

V usage is TRBV2 and J usage is TRBJ2-1; D is uncertain. Germline V gives CDR1 SNHLY, CDR2 FYNNEI. The CDR3 extends over 12 amino acids. Trimming cost V 6 bases and J 2 bases, with 5 bases left between them. The CDR3, as DNA: TGTGCCAGCAGACTTCCCTACAATGAGCAGTTCTTC. It specifies CASRLPYNEQFF.

The V and J genes are TRBV19 and TRBJ2-7; perhaps TRBD2 as D (7 bases). Trimming removed 3 bases at V and 3 bases at J, with 12 bases between. Looked up from germline, CDR1 is LNHDA and CDR2 is SQIVND (reference sequence). The length of the CDR3 is 14 residues. The CDR3: CASSIRGAGYEQYF. The DNA for the CDR3 is TGTGCCAGTAGTATTCGGGGGGCGGGCTACGAGCAGTACTTC.

The V and J genes are TRBV7-9 and TRBJ2-3, with TRBD2 matching over 9 bases. The CDR3 covers 14 residues. CDR1 is SEHNR and CDR2 is FQNEAQ in the germline V gene (reference sequence). Unmatched junction bases numbered 3, after V lost 2 bases and J lost 6 bases. The CDR3 loop is CASSLSTSGDTQYF. In nucleotides, the CDR3 is TGTGCCAGCAGCTTAAGTACTAGCGGGGATACGCAGTATTTT.

V gene TRBV12-5 combines with J gene TRBJ2-4; the D gene is possibly TRBD1 (5 bases). Trimming took 0 bases from V and 0 from J, leaving 12 bases between them. The CDR3 has 17 residues. Germline loops: CDR1 LGHNT, CDR2 FRNRAP. CDR3 DNA: TGTGCTAGTGGTTTGGTCGACAGATATCTAGCCAAAAACATTCAGTACTTC. Translation gives CASGLVDRYLAKNIQYF.

V and J are TRBV2 and TRBJ2-3; TRBD2 matches 10 bases. This CDR3 spans 15 amino acids. After removal of 5 bases from V and 3 bases from J, the junction contained 5 bases not matched to a gene. Germline values: CDR1 SNHLY, CDR2 FYNNEI. The CDR3 DNA is TGTGCCAGCAGTTCTCCGGGACTAGCGACAGATACGCAGTATTTT. Translated, it gives CASSSPGLATDTQYF.

This clone appeared a single time. V is TRBV7-8 and J is TRBJ1-1; tentatively, D is TRBD1 (6 bases). Per germline, CDR1 SGHVS and CDR2 FQNEAQ. The CDR3 runs 16 residues. Trimming stripped 4 bases from V and 2 bases from J, with 17 bases between. The CDR3 loop reads CASSSWGGQLNTEAFF. In DNA form, the CDR3 reads TGTGCCAGCAGCTCCTGGGGTGGACAGCTTAACACTGAAGCTTTCTTT.

This chain links TRBV6-5 with TRBJ1-6, with 9 positions matching TRBD1. V gave up 7 bases and J gave up 7 bases; unmatched junction bases: 5. The CDR3 loop spans 14 amino acids. CDR1 and CDR2 (germline): MNHEY, SVGAGI. In DNA, the CDR3 is TGTGCCAGCACCAGGACAGGGGCGAATTCACCCCTCCACTTT. It encodes CASTRTGANSPLHF.

This clone was counted between two and nine times. This chain joins TRBV11-2 and TRBJ2-5; 9 bases agree with TRBD2. V gave up 1 base and J gave up 1 base; unmatched junction bases: 1. Germline CDR1 and CDR2: SGHAT and FQNNGV. The CDR3 is 15 amino acids. CDR3 sequence reads: CASSLGAGGQETQYF. In DNA, the CDR3 is TGTGCCAGCAGCTTAGGAGCGGGGGGCCAAGAGACCCAGTACTTC.

The CDR3 sequence: CASSPIRQVDTEAFF. The CDR3 region has the DNA TGTGCCAGCTCACCAATCCGACAGGTAGACACTGAAGCTTTCTTT. The chain carries TRBV18 and TRBJ1-1; tentatively, D is TRBD1 (6 bases). CDR3 length: 15 residues. V lost 2 bases to trimming and J lost 3 bases, with 13 bases between them. Germline CDR1 KGHSH, CDR2 LQKENI.

This rearrangement joins TRBV6-5 to TRBJ1-1; 8 bases align to TRBD1. The CDR3 is made up of 15 amino acids. The V and J ends lost 6 bases and 5 bases, in that order; junction bases with no gene match: 11. CDR1 is MNHEY, CDR2 SVGAGI, per germline. Written as DNA, the CDR3 is TGTGCCAGCAGAAAAGGACAGGGACAGTATACTGAAGCTTTCTTT. Translation: CASRKGQGQYTEAFF.

The chain has TRBV5-1 and TRBJ2-1, with TRBD2 matching 13 bases. V lost 2 bases to trimming and J lost 0 bases; unmatched junction nucleotides: 2. Germline lookup yields CDR1 SGHRS and CDR2 YFSETQ. The CDR3 contains 17 residues. The CDR3 nucleotides read TGCGCCAGCAGCTTAAGGACTAGCGGGAGCTCCTACAATGAGCAGTTCTTC. Amino acids: CASSLRTSGSSYNEQFF. The complete variable domain, with remaining parts taken from reference TRBV5-1 and TRBJ2-1, reads KAGVTQTPRYLIKTRGQQVTLSCSPISGHRSVSWYQQTPGQGLQFLFEYFSETQRNKGNFPGRFSGRQFSNSRSEMNVSTLELGDSALYLCASSLRTSGSSYNEQFFGPGTRLTVL.

This rearrangement joins TRBV9 to TRBJ1-2; 8 bases line up with TRBD1. The V and J ends lost 0 bases and 2 bases, in that order; junction bases with no gene match: 6. The V gene's germline CDR1 is SGDLS and CDR2 YYNGEE. The CDR3 runs to 16 residues. DNA of the CDR3: TGTGCCAGCAGCGTAGGGGCAGGGGGCATGAACTATGGCTACACCTTC. Translating gives CASSVGAGGMNYGYTF. Drawing the rest from reference TRBV9 and TRBJ1-2, the complete variable domain is DSGVTQTPKHLITATGQRVTLRCSPRSGDLSVYWYQQSLDQGLQFLIQYYNGEERAKGNILERFSAQQFPDLHSELNLSSLELGDSALYFCASSVGAGGMNYGYTFGSGTRLTVV.

The gene calls are TRBV28 and TRBJ1-1; perhaps TRBD1 as D (6 bases). The CDR3 has 14 amino acids. V lost 7 bases, J lost 3 bases, and 15 bases lay in between. From germline, CDR1 is MDHEN and CDR2 SYDVKM. The CDR3, as DNA: TGTGCCAGCACCCCCCCGGACAGCGACACTGAAGCTTTCTTT. Residues: CASTPPDSDTEAFF.

The chain has TRBV19 and TRBJ1-2; a weak D match, TRBD1 (5 bases). Germline-derived CDR1 and CDR2 are LNHDA and SQIVND (reference sequence). The length of the CDR3 is 13 residues. Trimming removed 7 bases from V and 7 bases from J, with 16 bases in between. The CDR3 DNA reads TGTGCCAGTATGTTAGACAGCGTAAGTGGCTACACCTTC. Amino acids: CASMLDSVSGYTF.

V usage is TRBV28 and J usage is TRBJ2-1, with 11 positions matching TRBD2. Per the germline V gene, CDR1 is MDHEN and CDR2 is SYDVKM. The CDR3 runs 14 residues. The ends lost 3 bases at V and 9 bases at J; junction bases unmatched: 4. CDR3 in amino acids: CASSFGSGRAEQFF. The CDR3 DNA sequence: TGTGCCAGCAGTTTTGGTAGCGGGAGGGCTGAGCAGTTCTTC.

The genes are TRBV4-1 and TRBJ2-3; 12 positions match TRBD2. Germline assignment: CDR1 MGHRA and CDR2 YSYEKL. Trimming at V came to 4 bases and at J to 0 bases, leaving 8 bases not matched to a gene. The CDR3 is 18 residues long. CDR3 protein: CASSPGLAGPSSTDTQYF. The DNA of the CDR3 is TGCGCCAGCAGCCCCGGACTAGCGGGGCCCTCTAGCACAGATACGCAGTATTTT.

This chain uses TRBV6-5 with TRBJ1-1; the match to TRBD1 covers 10 bases. After removal of 6 bases from V and 10 bases from J, the junction contained 8 bases not matched to a gene. Germline V CDR1 and CDR2: MNHEY, SVGAGI. The CDR3 has 13 amino acids. CDR3 nucleotides: TGTGCCAGCAGGACAGGGGGCGATCCCGGAGCTTTCTTT. Protein: CASRTGGDPGAFF.

The chain recombines TRBV5-1 with TRBJ2-1; D gene ambiguous. The V end lost 0 bases, the J end lost 1 base, and 5 bases lay between the germline ends. The CDR3 sequence is 14 residues long. Germline V gene sequence: CDR1 SGHRS, CDR2 YFSETQ. Here the CDR3 DNA reads TGCGCCAGCAGCTTGGGCGTGTCCTACAATGAGCAGTTCTTC. This encodes CASSLGVSYNEQFF.